This is a list of T cell receptor beta chains from one sample in a study of tumor-infiltrating lymphocytes in oesophageal squamous cell carcinoma. TCRdb ran MiXCR on the PCR reads and lists one entry per CDR3 protein. The table records around 13,000 distinct CDR3 sequences, around 60% of them present only once. The sequenced material came from esophageal tumor tissue. The origin of the receptors is a female donor with esophageal squamous cell carcinoma. The CDR3 runs from the conserved cysteine through the conserved F or W. The order of the fields is CDR3 length, D gene, clone size, V gene, J gene, CDR3 protein, CDR3 DNA. The D gene is left open where the match is weak. A clone size is listed for some rows: how often the clone was seen (once, few, many), or a class if it is expanded.

13,-,-,TRBV5-1,TRBJ2-4,CASSLANPQEQYF,TGCGCCAGCAGCTTGGCGAACCCTCAGGAGCAGTACTTC
15,TRBD1,-,TRBV7-2,TRBJ2-7,CASSSTPGQGYEQYF,TGTGCCAGCAGCTCCACGCCGGGACAGGGCTACGAGCAGTACTTC
15,TRBD2,-,TRBV20-1,TRBJ2-3,CSATGTSGRADTQYF,TGCAGTGCTACGGGGACTAGCGGGAGGGCAGATACGCAGTATTTT
13,-,few,TRBV7-6,TRBJ2-5,CASSPGQAKTQYF,TGTGCCAGCAGCCCGGGTCAGGCGAAGACCCAGTACTTC
14,-,once,TRBV7-6,TRBJ2-6,CASSLGVGANVLTF,TGTGCCAGCAGCTTAGGAGTCGGGGCCAACGTCCTGACTTTC
14,-,-,TRBV20-1,TRBJ2-1,CSARWSQTYNEQFF,TGCAGTGCTAGATGGTCACAAACCTACAATGAGCAGTTCTTC
14,TRBD2,-,TRBV12-3/TRBV12-4,TRBJ2-7,CASSPREGRNEQYF,TGTGCCAGCAGCCCGCGGGAGGGCCGCAACGAGCAGTACTTC
15,-,-,TRBV7-3,TRBJ2-5,CASSLRGGAAETQYF,TGTGCCAGCAGCTTAAGGGGGGGGGCCGCGGAGACCCAGTACTTC
17,-,many,TRBV15,TRBJ2-1,CATSRDRSPLSYNEQFF,TGTGCCACCAGCAGAGATCGTTCGCCACTCTCCTACAATGAGCAGTTCTTC
15,TRBD2,many,TRBV7-6,TRBJ2-3,CASSLGAGFTDTQYF,TGTGCCAGCAGCTTAGGAGCGGGGTTCACAGATACGCAGTATTTT
16,TRBD2,many,TRBV28,TRBJ2-2,CASSLASSGRTGELFF,TGTGCCAGCAGTTTAGCATCTAGCGGGAGGACCGGGGAGCTGTTTTTT
16,TRBD2,once,TRBV5-6,TRBJ2-3,CASSLAASGITDTQYF,TGTGCCAGCAGCTTGGCGGCTAGCGGAATCACAGATACGCAGTATTTT
14,TRBD1,many,TRBV7-2,TRBJ2-7,CASSRDRISDEQYF,TGTGCCAGCAGCCGGGACAGAATTTCCGACGAGCAGTACTTC
16,TRBD1,many,TRBV4-3,TRBJ2-1,CASSQDTRGRVSEQFF,TGCGCCAGCAGCCAAGATACCAGGGGGCGCGTCAGTGAGCAGTTCTTC
17,-,once,TRBV7-2,TRBJ1-5,CASSLGSLGASNQPQHF,TGTGCCAGCAGCTTAGGTTCGTTGGGGGCTAGCAATCAGCCCCAGCATTTT
14,-,-,TRBV7-6,TRBJ2-7,CASSPQMGGHEQYF,TGTGCCAGCAGCCCTCAGATGGGCGGACACGAGCAGTACTTC
14,-,once,TRBV28,TRBJ2-4,CASIGGPAINIQYF,TGTGCCAGCATTGGCGGACCAGCGATAAACATTCAGTACTTC
14,-,-,TRBV6-1,TRBJ2-2,CASSPYRASGELFF,TGTGCCAGCAGCCCCTACAGGGCCTCCGGGGAGCTGTTTTTT
16,-,many,TRBV7-7,TRBJ2-1,CASSLESGEPYNEQFF,TGTGCTAGCAGCTTAGAATCGGGGGAGCCCTACAATGAGCAGTTCTTC
15,TRBD1,few,TRBV6-6,TRBJ2-1,CASSYSGTGNNEQFF,TGTGCCAGCAGTTACTCGGGGACAGGGAACAATGAGCAGTTCTTC
15,-,-,TRBV6-5,TRBJ2-1,CASSSRVQTYNEQFF,TGTGCCAGCAGCAGCAGGGTTCAAACCTACAATGAGCAGTTCTTC
12,-,once,TRBV7-3,TRBJ2-3,CASSLDGGTQYF,TGTGCCAGCAGCTTAGATGGGGGGACCCAGTATTTT
18,TRBD1,-,TRBV12-3/TRBV12-4,TRBJ2-6,CASSLGGGPRSGANVLTF,TGTGCCAGCAGTTTAGGAGGGGGCCCTAGGTCTGGGGCCAACGTCCTGACTTTC
19,-,-,TRBV19,TRBJ2-1,CASTPGTLNSERSYNEQFF,TGTGCCAGTACCCCCGGGACACTAAATTCCGAGAGGTCCTACAATGAGCAGTTCTTC
13,TRBD2,-,TRBV7-2,TRBJ2-7,CASSASGPYEQYF,TGTGCCAGCAGTGCTAGCGGTCCCTACGAGCAGTACTTC
16,-,once,TRBV7-6,TRBJ2-2,CASSPMGSGGTGELFF,TGTGCCAGCAGCCCGATGGGTTCGGGTGGGACCGGGGAGCTGTTTTTT
14,-,medium-sized,TRBV7-3,TRBJ1-1,CASSLNYMNTEAFF,TGTGCCAGCAGCTTAAATTACATGAACACTGAAGCTTTCTTT
13,-,-,TRBV7-6,TRBJ2-5,CASSSELVETQYF,TGTGCCAGCAGTAGTGAGCTGGTTGAGACCCAGTACTTC
17,-,-,TRBV11-1,TRBJ2-5,CASSLGYGAPYQETQYF,TGTGCCAGCAGCTTAGGGTACGGGGCTCCGTACCAAGAGACCCAGTACTTC
15,TRBD2,many,TRBV7-8,TRBJ2-1,CASSHGTSGDNEQFF,TGTGCCAGCAGCCATGGGACTAGCGGGGACAATGAGCAGTTCTTC
15,-,-,TRBV7-3,TRBJ2-2,CASSLTQGSTGELFF,TGTGCCAGCAGCTTAACCCAGGGTAGCACCGGGGAGCTGTTTTTT
12,-,-,TRBV6-1,TRBJ2-3,CASSLRESSQYF,TGTGCCAGCAGTTTACGGGAGTCTTCGCAGTATTTT
14,-,-,TRBV7-2,TRBJ2-5,CASSSPTRSETQYF,TGTGCCAGCAGCTCCCCGACTAGATCGGAGACCCAGTACTTC
11,-,few,TRBV7-8,TRBJ2-1,CASSLLNEQFF,TGTGCCAGCAGCTTGTTAAATGAGCAGTTCTTC
16,TRBD2,-,TRBV7-4,TRBJ2-7,CASSSRTSGKSYEQYF,TGTGCCAGCAGCTCCAGGACTAGCGGGAAAAGTTATGAGCAGTACTTC